Listed below are T cell receptor beta chains from one sample, sequenced in a study of T cells in Graves' hyperthyroidism and ophthalmopathy. TCRdb passed the multiplex PCR reads through MiXCR, listing each CDR3 protein once. The sample lists around 190,000 distinct CDR3 sequences, 17% occurring once. The sequencing sample was made of blood. Receptors were obtained from a woman aged 45 to 65 with Graves' hyperthyroidism. Each CDR3 is given with its conserved first and last residue. The order of the fields is D gene, V gene, clone size, J gene, CDR3 DNA, CDR3 protein. A D gene is named only where the DNA matches it firmly. Size is omitted from some rows. Given values are once, few, many or a class for expanded clones.

-	TRBV7-8	few	TRBJ1-5	TGTGCCAGCAGCCGCCTACCGCAGTATAGCAATCAGCCCCAGCATTTT	CASSRLPQYSNQPQHF
TRBD2	TRBV7-2	many	TRBJ2-1	TGTGCCAGCAGCTTTTTGCTAGCGGGGGGGCTAGGTCAGTTCTTC	CASSFLLAGGLGQFF
-	TRBV12-3/TRBV12-4	many	TRBJ1-2	TGTGCCGTCGGCAGGGGAGAAAGTCGTAATGGCTACACCTTC	CAVGRGESRNGYTF
-	TRBV20-1	many	TRBJ1-1	TGCAGTGCTCGGAGCACTGAAGCTTTCTTT	CSARSTEAFF
-	TRBV28	once	TRBJ2-7	TGTGCCAGCAGTTTAGTGTCAGGGAGCCACGAGCAGTACTTC	CASSLVSGSHEQYF
-	TRBV20-1	-	TRBJ1-1	TGCATCTGGATGCGATTGAACACTGAAGCTTTCTTT	CIWMRLNTEAFF
-	TRBV19	many	TRBJ1-5	TGTGCCAGTAGTACAGACATGTATCAGCCCCAGCATTTT	CASSTDMYQPQHF
TRBD1	TRBV9	-	TRBJ2-7	TGTGCCAGCAGCGTAGGAGGGACAGGCTCCTACGAGCAGTACTTC	CASSVGGTGSYEQYF
-	TRBV6-1	many	TRBJ1-5	TGTGCCAGCATGATAGAGGCCTGGCAGCCCCAGCATTTT	CASMIEAWQPQHF
-	TRBV27	many	TRBJ1-6	TGTGCCAGCAGTTTGTGGGCCTATAATTCACCCCTCCACTTT	CASSLWAYNSPLHF
-	TRBV9	many	TRBJ2-3	TGTGCCAGCAGCGTAGCTACCGGGGCCGATACGCAGTATTTT	CASSVATGADTQYF
TRBD1	TRBV6-2/TRBV6-3	many	TRBJ1-1	TGTGCCAGCAGTTACTCAGGGGGCCAATGGTCCGTTCCTGAAGCTTTCTTT	CASSYSGGQWSVPEAFF
-	TRBV6-2/TRBV6-3	many	TRBJ1-2	TGTGCCAGCAGTTACGCTAGGGGGGATGGCTACACCTTC	CASSYARGDGYTF
-	TRBV14	-	TRBJ2-5	TGTGCCAGCAGTTACTCGAAAGGGACAAAGGAGACCCAGTACTTC	CASSYSKGTKETQYF
-	TRBV6-2/TRBV6-3	-	TRBJ2-7	TGTGCCAGCAGTCCCCGGAGATTCTACGAGCAGTACTTC	CASSPRRFYEQYF
-	TRBV28	many	TRBJ1-1	TGTGCCAGCAGGGGTACAGGGAAAACTGAAGCTTTCTTT	CASRGTGKTEAFF
-	TRBV7-2	few	TRBJ2-7	TGTGCCAGCAGCTTTGGGGGGTCGGCTTCCTACGAGCAGTACTTC	CASSFGGSASYEQYF
TRBD1	TRBV3-1	many	TRBJ1-4	TGTGCCAGCAGTGAACGACAGGGGGCGTTTGAAAAACTGTTTTTT	CASSERQGAFEKLFF
-	TRBV4-1	many	TRBJ1-1	TGCGCCAGCAGCCCGGGGACCTCGGGGACTGAAGCTTTCTTT	CASSPGTSGTEAFF
TRBD1	TRBV6-2/TRBV6-3	-	TRBJ2-3	TGTGCCAGCAGAGCACGACAGGGAAGCACAGATACGCAGTATTTT	CASRARQGSTDTQYF
-	TRBV2	few	TRBJ2-2	TGTGCCAGCAGTGAAGAGGCGACTCCCACCGGGGAGCTGTTTTTT	CASSEEATPTGELFF
-	TRBV27	-	TRBJ2-1	TGTGCCAGCAGCAAGGGTAACTCCTACAATGAGCAGTTCTTC	CASSKGNSYNEQFF
TRBD1	TRBV5-5	many	TRBJ2-3	TGTGCCAGCAGCTCGGAGGGACAGGGTACAGATACGCAGTATTTT	CASSSEGQGTDTQYF